The 24 T cell receptor beta chains below all came from one sample that was sequenced in a study of OX40 agonist ivuxolimab in advanced cancers. Profiling relied on immunoSEQ multiplex PCR, and the TCRdb table lists in-frame clones only, not all of them. The table includes under 80,000 clones, almost 90% detected once. Sequenced material: CD4+ or CD8+ T cells sorted from blood, taken in a trial of the OX40 agonist ivuxolimab. These receptors were taken from an adult with an advanced solid tumor such as melanoma, head and neck, liver or kidney cancer.

The chain joins TRBV19 to TRBJ1-5; tentatively, D is TRBD1 (5 bases). CDR1 and CDR2 from the germline V gene are LNHDA and SQIVND (reference sequence). V lost 3 bases, J lost 1 base, and 13 bases lay in between. The CDR3 consists of 16 residues. The CDR3 DNA follows: TGTGCCAGTAGTATTCAAACCCGGGGGAGCAATCAGCCCCAGCATTTT. Amino acid sequence: CASSIQTRGSNQPQHF.

V is TRBV5-8 and J is TRBJ1-1; the D gene is possibly TRBD1 (6 bases). The CDR3 totals 17 residues. Trimming took 4 bases from V and 4 from J, leaving 23 bases between them. CDR1 and CDR2 (germline): SGHTS, YDEGEE. DNA for the CDR3: TGTGCCAGCAGCGAGGCTGGGACAAGGAAGTTGGCCACTGAAGCTTTCTTT. It codes for CASSEAGTRKLATEAFF.

The chain couples TRBV6-1 to TRBJ1-1; no clear D gene. Deletions cut 10 bases from V and 5 bases from J, with 11 bases between. This CDR3 is built from 11 residues. The germline gives CDR1 MNHNS, CDR2 SASEGT. CDR3 amino acids: CANGEWTEAFF. CDR3 bases: TGTGCCAACGGGGAATGGACTGAAGCTTTCTTT.

The V and J genes are TRBV2 and TRBJ2-7, with a tentative D call TRBD2 (5 bases). The germline V and J ends were trimmed by 6 bases and 6 bases, with 18 bases remaining between them. This CDR3 spans 14 amino acids. CDR1 and CDR2 (germline): SNHLY, FYNNEI. This CDR3 is CASRSGGYPTEQYF. The CDR3 DNA follows: TGTGCCAGCAGATCTGGAGGTTACCCTACCGAGCAGTACTTC.

The chain couples TRBV10-3 to TRBJ1-5, with TRBD1 matching 10 bases. The CDR3 covers 17 residues. The V gene end was trimmed by 0 bases and the J gene end by 1 base; junction bases not matched to a gene: 3. CDR1 is ENHRY, CDR2 SYGVKD, per germline. In DNA, the CDR3 is TGTGCCATCAGTGAGTCAGCGGGACAGGGGAGCAATCAGCCCCAGCATTTT. Its translation: CAISESAGQGSNQPQHF.

In its sample, this clone was seen once. The chain uses TRBV5-4 and TRBJ2-2, with D unclear. The germline V gene encodes CDR1 SGHNT and CDR2 YYREEE (reference sequence). The CDR3 contains 15 residues. V was shortened by 0 bases and J by 6 bases, with 12 bases between the two germline ends. The CDR3, as DNA: TGTGCCAGCAGCTTGGGGCAGGCTAGGCCCGGGGAGCTGTTTTTT. Translating gives CASSLGQARPGELFF.

This chain joins TRBV5-3 and TRBJ1-2; D gene ambiguous. TRBV5-3 falls under the ORF class, with uncertain function. V lost 0 bases and J lost 4, with 13 bases in between. This CDR3 has 15 residues. CDR3 residues: CARSLGQASGYGYTF. As DNA, the CDR3 is TGTGCCAGAAGCTTGGGGCAGGCCTCGGGCTATGGCTACACCTTC.

The chain employs TRBV2 and TRBJ2-3, with 8 bases aligning to TRBD1. Germline trimming cut 3 bases from V and 5 bases from J; bases unmatched to any gene: 4. The CDR3 has 14 residues. Germline-derived CDR1 and CDR2 are SNHLY and FYNNEI. CDR3 DNA sequence: TGTGCCAGCAGTGATCAGGGGGCTCTAGATACGCAGTATTTT. Protein sequence: CASSDQGALDTQYF.

The CDR3 DNA sequence: TGTGCCAGCAGTGAAGGAAACAGGGGGCATTATGGCTACACCTTC. It codes for CASSEGNRGHYGYTF. The V gene is TRBV6-1, the J gene TRBJ1-2; 9 positions match TRBD1. The CDR3 is 15 residues long. Losses at the gene ends were 1 base for V and 5 bases for J; bases not matched to a gene: 5. The germline gives CDR1 MNHNS, CDR2 SASEGT.

This sequence joins TRBV2 and TRBJ2-5; 9 bases agree with TRBD2. V shed 5 bases and J 4 bases; nucleotides not matched to a gene: 8. Germline V gene sequence: CDR1 SNHLY, CDR2 FYNNEI. The CDR3 runs to 15 residues. This CDR3 reads CASSQRGVIRETQYF. The CDR3 DNA follows: TGTGCCAGCAGTCAGCGGGGGGTAATCCGAGAGACCCAGTACTTC.

The V gene is TRBV10-3, the J gene TRBJ2-3; no reliable D call. Looked up from germline, CDR1 is ENHRY and CDR2 is SYGVKD. The CDR3 is 12 amino acids. The V gene lost 4 bases and the J gene lost 5 bases, with 7 bases spanning the gap. Here the CDR3 DNA reads TGTGCCATCAGTGTGGTGGGAGATACGCAGTATTTT. It codes for CAISVVGDTQYF.

The gene calls are TRBV6-5 and TRBJ2-5; 7 bases line up with TRBD1. CDR1 and CDR2 from the germline V gene are MNHEY and SVGAGI. The CDR3 extends over 13 amino acids. V shed 2 bases and J 4 bases; nucleotides not matched to a gene: 1. CDR3 protein: CASSYRGLETQYF. The DNA of the CDR3 is TGTGCCAGCAGTTACAGGGGGCTAGAGACCCAGTACTTC.

This clone has only one observation. The chain uses TRBV30 and TRBJ1-5; D is ambiguous. Trimming removed 0 bases from V and 6 bases from J, with 12 bases in between. Germline CDR1 reads GTSNPN; CDR2 reads SVGIG (reference sequence). CDR3 length: 14 amino acids. The CDR3 here is CAWSVQGGRQPQHF. Written as DNA, the CDR3 is TGTGCCTGGAGTGTACAAGGAGGGCGTCAGCCCCAGCATTTT.

This clone appeared a single time. The rearrangement uses TRBV10-2 and TRBJ1-1; possible D gene TRBD1, 6 bases. Trimming left V 8 bases short and J 0 bases short, with 13 bases between. The CDR3 is 14 residues long. Germline values: CDR1 WSHSY, CDR2 SAAADI. The CDR3 nucleotides read TGCGCCAGCCGCACAGGGTTAATGAACACTGAAGCTTTCTTT. Its protein product is CASRTGLMNTEAFF.

J is TRBJ1-3 and V is TRBV7-3; D perhaps matches TRBD1 (6 bases). The CDR3 has 15 amino acids. The V gene's germline CDR1 is SGHTA and CDR2 FQGTGA. The V end lost 10 bases, the J end lost 0 bases, and 16 bases lay between the germline ends. The CDR3 nucleotides are TGTGCCATCCGAGGGGGGACACACTCTGGAAACACCATATATTTT. Its protein product is CAIRGGTHSGNTIYF.

V gene TRBV28 combines with J gene TRBJ1-2; weak D call: TRBD1 (6 bases). V lost 3 bases and J lost 9, with 14 bases in between. CDR1 MDHEN and CDR2 SYDVKM come from the germline V gene. This CDR3 is built from 13 residues. In DNA form, the CDR3 reads TGTGCCAGCAGTTTCGGACAGAAGCATCGCTACACCTTC. Its translation is CASSFGQKHRYTF.

This clone has just a few counts. V usage is TRBV6-5 and J usage is TRBJ1-4, with D possibly matching TRBD1 (5 bases). CDR3 length equals 15 residues. The germline V gene encodes CDR1 MNHEY and CDR2 SVGAGI. V was cut by 2 bases and J by 8 bases, with 15 bases left in between. CDR3 protein: CASSYATGGKEKLFF. CDR3 nucleotides: TGTGCCAGCAGTTACGCCACGGGGGGAAAAGAAAAACTGTTTTTT.

The J gene is TRBJ1-5, the V gene TRBV28; maybe TRBD1 (6 bases). Germline V gene sequence: CDR1 MDHEN, CDR2 SYDVKM. Deletions cut 5 bases from V and 6 bases from J, with 14 bases between. CDR3 length equals 14 residues. This chain's CDR3 is CASSLPGGRQPQHF. As DNA, the CDR3 is TGTGCCAGCAGTCTCCCCGGGGGGCGTCAGCCCCAGCATTTT.

In nucleotides, the CDR3 is TGTGCCTGGGCAGCAACTAATGAAAAACTGTTTTTT. It yields the protein CAWAATNEKLFF. This chain links TRBV30 with TRBJ1-4; D unresolved. Germline V gene sequence: CDR1 GTSNPN, CDR2 SVGIG (reference sequence). The length of the CDR3 is 12 residues. V was trimmed by 5 bases and J by 0 bases, leaving 4 bases between them.

The V gene is TRBV7-3, the J gene TRBJ2-3; D is possibly TRBD1 (7 bases). The V end lost 5 bases, the J end lost 8 bases, and 14 bases lay between the germline ends. The germline gives CDR1 SGHTA, CDR2 FQGTGA. The CDR3 consists of 13 residues. The CDR3 is CASSKGQGGTQYF. The DNA of the CDR3 is TGTGCCAGCAGCAAGGGGCAGGGGGGTACGCAGTATTTT.

This clone was recorded only once. This chain joins TRBV27 and TRBJ2-5; a possible D gene is TRBD2 (5 bases). V was pared by 4 bases and J by 11 bases, with 20 bases between. Germline V gene data show CDR1 as MNHEY and CDR2 as SMNVEV (reference sequence). CDR3 length equals 14 residues. CDR3 bases: TGTGCCAGCAGTTCTACCTGGACGCCTAGGGAGCAGTACTTC. Its translation is CASSSTWTPREQYF.

V is TRBV28 and J is TRBJ2-7; 9 bases map to TRBD1. This CDR3 region has 15 residues. The ends lost 5 bases at V and 6 bases at J; junction bases unmatched: 11. Looked up from germline, CDR1 is MDHEN and CDR2 is SYDVKM. The CDR3 DNA reads as TGTGCCAGCAGTGGGTTGTCGAGACAGGGGGGCGAGCAGTACTTC. Translating gives CASSGLSRQGGEQYF.

The rearrangement links TRBV27 to TRBJ2-3, with TRBD1 identical over 9 bases. V dropped 2 bases and J dropped 1; count of bases not matched to a gene: 16. CDR1 is MNHEY, CDR2 SMNVEV, per germline (reference sequence). The CDR3 runs to 20 residues. CDR3 in amino acids: CASSLRFMGGTGSGTDTQYF. CDR3 in DNA: TGTGCCAGCAGTTTAAGGTTCATGGGGGGGACAGGGTCAGGCACAGATACGCAGTATTTT.

The chain links TRBV28 to TRBJ1-1; D gene unclear. The germline V gene has CDR1 MDHEN and CDR2 SYDVKM. The V end was cut by 1 base, the J end by 6 bases, with 9 bases between. The CDR3 length is 13 residues. The CDR3 region is CASSLLGYAEAFF. CDR3 coding DNA: TGTGCCAGCAGTTTATTGGGGTACGCTGAAGCTTTCTTT.